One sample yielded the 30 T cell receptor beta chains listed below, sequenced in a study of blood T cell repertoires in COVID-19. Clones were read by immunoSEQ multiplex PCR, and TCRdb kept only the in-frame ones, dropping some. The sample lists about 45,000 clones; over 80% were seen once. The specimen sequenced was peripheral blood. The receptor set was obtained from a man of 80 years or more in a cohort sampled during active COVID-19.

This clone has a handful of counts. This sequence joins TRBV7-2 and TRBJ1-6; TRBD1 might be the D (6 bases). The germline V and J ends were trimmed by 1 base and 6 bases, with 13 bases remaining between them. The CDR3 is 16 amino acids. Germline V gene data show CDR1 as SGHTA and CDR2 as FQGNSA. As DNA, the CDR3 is TGTGCCAGCAGCTTAGATTGGACAGCCCCTAATTCACCCCTCCACTTT. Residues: CASSLDWTAPNSPLHF.

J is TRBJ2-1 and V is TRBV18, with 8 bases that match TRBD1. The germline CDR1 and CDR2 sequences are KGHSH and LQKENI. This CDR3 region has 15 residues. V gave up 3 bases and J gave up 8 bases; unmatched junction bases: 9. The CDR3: CASSPGQGLSYEQFF. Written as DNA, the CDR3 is TGTGCCAGCTCACCCGGACAGGGTCTGAGTTATGAGCAGTTCTTC.

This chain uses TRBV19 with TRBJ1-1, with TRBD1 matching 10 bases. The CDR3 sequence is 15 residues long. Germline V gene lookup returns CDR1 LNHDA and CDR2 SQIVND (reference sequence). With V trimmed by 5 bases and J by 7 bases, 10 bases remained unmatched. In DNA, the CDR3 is TGTGCCAGTAGTGCGCGGGACAGGGGTTTCGGTGAAGCTTTCTTT. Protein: CASSARDRGFGEAFF.

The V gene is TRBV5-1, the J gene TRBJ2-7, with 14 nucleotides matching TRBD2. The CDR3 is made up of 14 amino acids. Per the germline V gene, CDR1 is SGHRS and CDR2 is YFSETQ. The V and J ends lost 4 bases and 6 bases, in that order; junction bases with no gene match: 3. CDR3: CASSPTSGGGEQYF. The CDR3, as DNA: TGCGCCAGCAGCCCGACTAGCGGGGGGGGCGAGCAGTACTTC.

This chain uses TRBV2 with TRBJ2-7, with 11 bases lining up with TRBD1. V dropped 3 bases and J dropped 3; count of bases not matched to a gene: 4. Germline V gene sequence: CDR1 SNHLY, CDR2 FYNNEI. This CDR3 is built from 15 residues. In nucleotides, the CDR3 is TGTGCCAGCAGTGAGGGGGGGACAGGGGGCTACGAGCAGTACTTC. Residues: CASSEGGTGGYEQYF.

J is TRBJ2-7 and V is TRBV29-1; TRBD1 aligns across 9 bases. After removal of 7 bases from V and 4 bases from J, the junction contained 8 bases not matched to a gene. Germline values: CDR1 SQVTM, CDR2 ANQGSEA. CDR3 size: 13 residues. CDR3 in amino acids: CSAGTGTSYEQYF. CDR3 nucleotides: TGCAGCGCTGGGACAGGGACGTCATACGAGCAGTACTTC.

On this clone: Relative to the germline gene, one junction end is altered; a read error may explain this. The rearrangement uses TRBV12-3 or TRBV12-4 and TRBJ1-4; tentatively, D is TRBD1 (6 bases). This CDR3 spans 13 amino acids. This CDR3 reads CASTRGGQSVKIF. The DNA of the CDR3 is TGTGCCAGCACCCGGGGGGGGCAGTCTGTAAAGATTTTT.

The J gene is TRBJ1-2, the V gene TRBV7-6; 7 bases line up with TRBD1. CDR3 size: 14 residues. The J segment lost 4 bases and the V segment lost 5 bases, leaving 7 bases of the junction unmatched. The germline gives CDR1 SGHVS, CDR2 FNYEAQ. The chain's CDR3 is CASSPMRDSYGYTF. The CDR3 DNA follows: TGTGCCAGCAGCCCGATGAGGGACAGCTATGGCTACACCTTC.

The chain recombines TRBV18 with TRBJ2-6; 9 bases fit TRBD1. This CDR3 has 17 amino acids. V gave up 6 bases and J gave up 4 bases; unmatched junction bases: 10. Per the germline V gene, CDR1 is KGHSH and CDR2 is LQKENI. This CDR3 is CASSPGQGREGANVLTF. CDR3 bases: TGTGCCAGCTCTCCGGGACAGGGTAGGGAAGGGGCCAACGTCCTGACTTTC. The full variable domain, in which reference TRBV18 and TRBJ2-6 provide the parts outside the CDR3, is NAGVMQNPRHLVRRRGQEARLRCSPMKGHSHVYWYRQLPEEGLKFMVYLQKENIIDESGMPKERFSAEFPKEGPSILRIQQVVRGDSAAYFCASSPGQGREGANVLTFGAGSRLTVL.

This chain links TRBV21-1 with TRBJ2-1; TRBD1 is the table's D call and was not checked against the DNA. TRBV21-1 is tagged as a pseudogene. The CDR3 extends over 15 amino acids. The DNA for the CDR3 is TGTGCCAGCAGCCTCGAACGGGACAGCTTCAATGAGCAGTTCTTC. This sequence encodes CASSLERDSFNEQFF.

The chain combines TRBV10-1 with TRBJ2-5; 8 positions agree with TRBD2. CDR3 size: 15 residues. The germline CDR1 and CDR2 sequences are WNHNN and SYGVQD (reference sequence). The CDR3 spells CVGREGGRWGETQYF. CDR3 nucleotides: TGCGTAGGTCGTGAGGGCGGGAGGTGGGGGGAGACCCAGTACTTC.

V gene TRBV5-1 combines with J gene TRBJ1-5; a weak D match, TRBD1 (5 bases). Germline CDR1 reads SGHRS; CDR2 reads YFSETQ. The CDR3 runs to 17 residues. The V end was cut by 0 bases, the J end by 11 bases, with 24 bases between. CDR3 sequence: CASSLEADGGRQSSQHF. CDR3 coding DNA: TGCGCCAGCAGCTTGGAGGCCGACGGGGGACGGCAATCGTCCCAGCATTTT. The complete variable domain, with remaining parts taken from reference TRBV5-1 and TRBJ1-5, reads KAGVTQTPRYLIKTRGQQVTLSCSPISGHRSVSWYQQTPGQGLQFLFEYFSETQRNKGNFPGRFSGRQFSNSRSEMNVSTLELGDSALYLCASSLEADGGRQSSQHFGDGTRLSIL.

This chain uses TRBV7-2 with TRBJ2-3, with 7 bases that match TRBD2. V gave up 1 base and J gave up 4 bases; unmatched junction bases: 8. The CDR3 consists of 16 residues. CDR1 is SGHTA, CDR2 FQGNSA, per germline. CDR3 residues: CASSLDGGGVADTQYF. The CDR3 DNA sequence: TGTGCCAGCAGCTTAGATGGGGGAGGGGTCGCAGATACGCAGTATTTT. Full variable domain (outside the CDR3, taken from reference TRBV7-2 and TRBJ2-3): GAGVSQSPSNKVTEKGKDVELRCDPISGHTALYWYRQSLGQGLEFLIYFQGNSAPDKSGLPSDRFSAERTGGSVSTLTIQRTQQEDSAVYLCASSLDGGGVADTQYFGPGTRLTVL.

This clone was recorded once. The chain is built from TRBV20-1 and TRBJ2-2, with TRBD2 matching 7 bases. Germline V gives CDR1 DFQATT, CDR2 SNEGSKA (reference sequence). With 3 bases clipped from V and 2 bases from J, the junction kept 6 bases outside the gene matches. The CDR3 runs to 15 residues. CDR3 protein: CSASLGGSNTGELFF. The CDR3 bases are TGCAGTGCTAGTTTGGGGGGGAGTAACACCGGGGAGCTGTTTTTT.

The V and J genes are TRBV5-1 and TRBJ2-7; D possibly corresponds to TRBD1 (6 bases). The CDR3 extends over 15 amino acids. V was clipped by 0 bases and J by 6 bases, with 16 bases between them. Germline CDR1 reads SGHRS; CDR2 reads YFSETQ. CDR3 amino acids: CASSLGAKQGTEQYF. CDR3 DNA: TGCGCCAGCAGCTTGGGAGCAAAACAGGGAACCGAGCAGTACTTC.

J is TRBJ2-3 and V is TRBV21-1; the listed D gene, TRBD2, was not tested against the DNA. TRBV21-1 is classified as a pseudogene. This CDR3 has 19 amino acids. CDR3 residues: CASSKEGREAPLRTDTQYF. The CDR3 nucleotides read TGTGCCAGCAGCAAAGAAGGGCGGGAGGCTCCCCTTCGCACAGATACGCAGTATTTT.

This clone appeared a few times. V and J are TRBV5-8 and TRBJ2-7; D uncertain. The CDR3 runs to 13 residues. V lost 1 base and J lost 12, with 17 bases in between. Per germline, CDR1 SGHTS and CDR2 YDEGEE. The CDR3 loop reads CASSLRFSGRPYF. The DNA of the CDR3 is TGTGCCAGCAGCTTGCGCTTTTCTGGCAGGCCGTACTTC. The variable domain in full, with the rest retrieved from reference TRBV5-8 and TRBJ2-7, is EAGVTQSPTHLIKTRGQQATLRCSPISGHTSVYWYQQALGLGLQFLLWYDEGEERNRGNFPPRFSGRQFPNYSSELNVNALELEDSALYLCASSLRFSGRPYFGPGTRLTVT.

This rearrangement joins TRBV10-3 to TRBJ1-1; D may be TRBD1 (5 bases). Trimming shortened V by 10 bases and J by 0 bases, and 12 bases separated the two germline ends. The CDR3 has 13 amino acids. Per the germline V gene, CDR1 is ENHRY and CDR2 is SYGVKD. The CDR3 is CANRQTVNTEAFF. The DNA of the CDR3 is TGTGCCAACCGTCAGACAGTGAACACTGAAGCTTTCTTT.

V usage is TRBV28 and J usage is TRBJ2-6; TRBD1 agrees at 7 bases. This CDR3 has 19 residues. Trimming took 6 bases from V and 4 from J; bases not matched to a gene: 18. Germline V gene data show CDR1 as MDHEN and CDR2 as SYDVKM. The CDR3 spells CASRFDRELGRGGANVLTF. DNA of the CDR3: TGTGCCAGCAGGTTCGACAGGGAGTTGGGTCGAGGGGGGGCCAACGTCCTGACTTTC.

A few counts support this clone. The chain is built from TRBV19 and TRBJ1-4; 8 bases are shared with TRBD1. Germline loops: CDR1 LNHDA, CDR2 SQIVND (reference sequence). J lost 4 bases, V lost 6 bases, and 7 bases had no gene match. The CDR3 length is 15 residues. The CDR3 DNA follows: TGTGCCAGTAGGCAGACAGGGGCTTTTAATGAAAAACTGTTTTTT. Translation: CASRQTGAFNEKLFF.

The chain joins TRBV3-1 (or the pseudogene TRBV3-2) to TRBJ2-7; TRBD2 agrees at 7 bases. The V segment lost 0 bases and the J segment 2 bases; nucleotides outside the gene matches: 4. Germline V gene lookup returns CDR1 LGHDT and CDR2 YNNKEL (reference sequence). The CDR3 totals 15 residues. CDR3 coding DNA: TGTGCCAGCAGCCAAGAGGCTAGCGGAACCTACGAGCAGTACTTC. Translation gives CASSQEASGTYEQYF.

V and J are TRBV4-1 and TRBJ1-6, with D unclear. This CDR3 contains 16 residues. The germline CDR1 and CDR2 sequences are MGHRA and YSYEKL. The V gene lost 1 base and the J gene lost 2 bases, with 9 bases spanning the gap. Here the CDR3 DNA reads TGCGCCAGCAGCCAAGCTGTGAGCCCCTATAATTCACCCCTCCACTTT. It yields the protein CASSQAVSPYNSPLHF.

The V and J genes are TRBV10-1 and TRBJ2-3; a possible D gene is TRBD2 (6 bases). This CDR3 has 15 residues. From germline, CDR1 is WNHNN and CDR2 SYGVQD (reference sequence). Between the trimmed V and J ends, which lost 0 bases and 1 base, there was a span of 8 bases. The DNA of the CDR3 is TGCGCCAGCAGTGAGTCGGGGAGGCGCACAGATACGCAGTATTTT. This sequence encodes CASSESGRRTDTQYF.

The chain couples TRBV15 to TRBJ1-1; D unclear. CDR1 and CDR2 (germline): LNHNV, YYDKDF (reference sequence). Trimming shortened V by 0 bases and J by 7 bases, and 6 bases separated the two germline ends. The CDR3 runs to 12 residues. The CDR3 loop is CATSRDRDEAFF. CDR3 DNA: TGTGCCACCAGCAGAGATCGGGATGAAGCTTTCTTT.

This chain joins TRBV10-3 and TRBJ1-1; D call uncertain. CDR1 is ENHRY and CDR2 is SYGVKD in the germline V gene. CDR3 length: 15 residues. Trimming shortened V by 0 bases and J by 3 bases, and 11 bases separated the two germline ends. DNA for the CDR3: TGTGCCATCAGTGAGTCGGGAGGAATGGACACTGAAGCTTTCTTT. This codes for CAISESGGMDTEAFF.

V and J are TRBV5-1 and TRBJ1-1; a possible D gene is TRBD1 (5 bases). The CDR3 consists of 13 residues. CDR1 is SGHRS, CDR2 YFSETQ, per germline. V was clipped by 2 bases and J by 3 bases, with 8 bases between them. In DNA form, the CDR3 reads TGCGCCAGCAGCTTAGACAGATACACTGAAGCTTTCTTT. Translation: CASSLDRYTEAFF.

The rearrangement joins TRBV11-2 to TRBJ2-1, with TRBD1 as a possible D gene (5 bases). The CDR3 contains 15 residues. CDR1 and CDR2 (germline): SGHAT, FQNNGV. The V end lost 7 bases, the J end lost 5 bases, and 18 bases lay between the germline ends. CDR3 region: CASIKGASIDNEQFF. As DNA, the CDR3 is TGTGCCAGCATCAAAGGGGCTTCGATTGACAATGAGCAGTTCTTC.

CDR3 amino acids: CASSRDRVVGYTF. The CDR3 nucleotides are TGTGCCAGCAGTCGGGACAGGGTAGTCGGCTACACCTTC. The chain joins TRBV27 to TRBJ1-2; 9 bases line up with TRBD1. Unmatched junction bases numbered 6, after V lost 5 bases and J lost 8 bases. This CDR3 spans 13 amino acids. Germline CDR1 MNHEY, CDR2 SMNVEV (reference sequence).

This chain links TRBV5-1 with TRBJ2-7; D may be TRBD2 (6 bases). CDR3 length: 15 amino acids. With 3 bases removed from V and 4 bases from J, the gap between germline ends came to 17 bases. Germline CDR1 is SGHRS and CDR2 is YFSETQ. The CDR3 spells CASSYTGTGKYEQYF. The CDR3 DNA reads TGCGCCAGCAGCTACACCGGGACTGGCAAATACGAGCAGTACTTC.

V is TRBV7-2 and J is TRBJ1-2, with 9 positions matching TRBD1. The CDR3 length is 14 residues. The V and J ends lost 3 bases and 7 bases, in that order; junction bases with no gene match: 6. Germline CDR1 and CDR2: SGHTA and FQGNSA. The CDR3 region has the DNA TGTGCCAGCAGCTTGGGACAGGGAGAGTTTGGCTACACCTTC. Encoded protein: CASSLGQGEFGYTF.